This T cell receptor beta chain was observed in a study of graft-versus-host responses after intestinal transplantation. Profiled with immunoSEQ multiplex PCR; TCRdb holds only in-frame clones, not every one. This table has tens of thousands of clones, approximately 84% appearing once. Concerning this clone itself: Its target is not known.

Trimming at V came to 4 bases and at J to 5 bases, leaving 3 bases not matched to a gene. CDR1 and CDR2 (germline): SGHRS, YFSETQ. This CDR3 region has 13 residues. This sequence joins TRBV5-1 and TRBJ2-5; 9 bases line up with TRBD2. The clonotype comes from a human donor who was the organ donor for an intestinal transplant. The sample was unstimulated CD4+ T cells sorted from spleen or lymph node cells, taken before transplant. The DNA of the CDR3 is TGCGCCAGCAGCGGCGGGACTAGCGAGACCCAGTACTTC. Its protein product is CASSGGTSETQYF.